This section outlines one T cell receptor beta chain sequence together with its context. The antigen it recognizes is unknown. Within one base of it there is no much larger clone, and no base qualities were kept. This specimen belongs to a study of T cell responses to AZD1222 COVID-19 vaccine (dated by TCRdb to the early 2020s). Regarding the study in general: AZD1222 recipients with second doses at about 4 weeks or about 12 weeks were pooled, because spike-specific TCR depth and breadth did not differ between schedules. TCR sequencing covered roughly 230 trial participants: some 210 given two doses of AZD1222 and 26 given two doses of MenACWY control vaccine. Trial participants were enrolled by age into subgroups of 18-55, 56-69 and 70-plus years, and about 150, 27 and 61 TCR-sequenced participants, respectively, were included in these subgroups.

Study-level results and caveats: Reportedly, close to half of the unique spike-specific TCRs recognized epitopes lying outside the regions that are mutated in the B.1.351 and B.1.1.7 variants. In the small 56-69-year group, the increase in depth fell short of significance, most likely because of low power. Because no samples from the day 14 peak response were available, repertoires could be characterized only after the peak T cell response. Conclusions about previously exposed vaccinees are limited, since just five or six AZD1222 recipients were seropositive for SARS-CoV-2 at baseline. After two AZD1222 doses, spike-specific TCR breadth and depth were significantly higher than at day 0 and than in MenACWY recipients. Participants were mostly white British, with more females than males. The authors suggested clonal diversity may have been underestimated. The vaccine-associated CD4 TCRs covered the entire spike protein, and the dominant responses fell in regions 160-218 and 743-854.

The CDR3 regions of human TCRbeta chains were analyzed by immunosequencing. On the study's bioinformatics: TCRs in the repertoires were matched against a reference library of SARS-CoV-2-specific TCRs that had been generated with the MIRA antigen-specificity platform. Breadth meant the fraction of unique TCRs that were SARS-CoV-2-associated, whereas depth meant the fraction of total T cells that were SARS-CoV-2-associated. Using the MIRA data, each spike-specific TCR was mapped to the spike region that the TCR reacts to and placed in a CD4 or CD8 class. Log10-transformed breadth and depth values were compared by one-way ANOVA with Sidak's multiple comparisons tests. TCRdb carries this immuneACCESS record with in-frame sequences only. Its versions omit some clonotypes, under half of them owing to an unresolved V gene in the studies checked, with the rest unexplained. V, J and clone size are taken as reported in that table, and D and trimming were inferred from the DNA itself. This sample is represented by 200,000 or so clones; approximately 91% of them were singletons. The ten biggest clones cover 0.99% of the sample.

The sample's time point, from its label and the paper: baseline before first vaccination. The vaccinee samples were drawn from two UK trials, COV001 and COV002, one of which was a single-blind randomized controlled phase 2/3 trial testing AZD1222 (ChAdOx1 nCoV-19) in healthy adults. For TCRbeta chain sequencing, PBMC samples were collected from trial participants at day 0 and at day 28 after the second dose. Relative to germline, V is missing 7 bases and J is missing 0 bases, with 4 bases of the junction outside any gene match. The cysteine opens and the phenylalanine closes a CDR3 of 16 amino acids. Here the CDR3 DNA is all that survives: 48 bases in frame from base 1. CDR1 is given as SGHNT and CDR2 as YYREEE, both from the germline V gene (reference sequence).

This sequence originates from an adult in good health. This chain is built from TRBV5-4 and TRBJ2-2, with TRBD2 identical over 12 junction bases. The sample consisted of peripheral blood, taken on day 0 of AZD1222 vaccination. The bases are TGTGCCAGCGGAGGACTAGCGGGGTCGAACACCGGGGAGCTGTTTTTT. Protein translation: CASGGLAGSNTGELFF.